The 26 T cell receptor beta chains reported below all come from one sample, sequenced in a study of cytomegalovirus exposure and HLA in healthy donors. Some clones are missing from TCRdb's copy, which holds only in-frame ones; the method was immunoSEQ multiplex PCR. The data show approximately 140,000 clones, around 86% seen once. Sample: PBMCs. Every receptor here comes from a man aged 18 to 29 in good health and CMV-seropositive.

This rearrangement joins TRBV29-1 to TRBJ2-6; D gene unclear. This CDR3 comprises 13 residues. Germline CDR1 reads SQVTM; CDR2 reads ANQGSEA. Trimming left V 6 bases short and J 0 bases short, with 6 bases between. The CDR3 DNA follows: TGCAGCGTGGAGAGCTCTGGGGCCAACGTCCTGACTTTC. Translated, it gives CSVESSGANVLTF.

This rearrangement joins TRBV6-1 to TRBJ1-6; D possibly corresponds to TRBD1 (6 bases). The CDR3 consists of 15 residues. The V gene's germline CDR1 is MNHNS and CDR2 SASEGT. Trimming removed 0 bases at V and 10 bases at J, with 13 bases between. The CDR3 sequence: CASSEASGHRSPLHF. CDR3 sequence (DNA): TGTGCCAGCAGTGAAGCGTCGGGACATAGATCACCCCTCCACTTT.

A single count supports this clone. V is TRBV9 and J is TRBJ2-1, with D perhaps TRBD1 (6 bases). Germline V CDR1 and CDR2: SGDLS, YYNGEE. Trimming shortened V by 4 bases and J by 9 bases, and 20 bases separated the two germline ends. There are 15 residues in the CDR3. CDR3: CASSSGQRPLLEQFF. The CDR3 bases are TGTGCCAGCAGCTCCGGACAGAGACCGCTCCTTGAGCAGTTCTTC.

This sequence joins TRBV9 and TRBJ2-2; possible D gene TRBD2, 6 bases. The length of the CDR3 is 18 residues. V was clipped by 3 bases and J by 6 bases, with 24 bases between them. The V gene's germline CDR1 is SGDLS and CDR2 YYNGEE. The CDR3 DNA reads TGTGCCAGCAGCGGCCGGGACTCCTCTTCGTTTCGGTCCGGGGAGCTGTTTTTT. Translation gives CASSGRDSSSFRSGELFF.

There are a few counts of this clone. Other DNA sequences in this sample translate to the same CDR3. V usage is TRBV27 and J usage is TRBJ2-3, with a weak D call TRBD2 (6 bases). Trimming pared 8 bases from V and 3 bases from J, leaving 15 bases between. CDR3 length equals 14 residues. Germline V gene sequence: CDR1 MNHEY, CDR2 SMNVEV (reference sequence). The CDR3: CASSRGLRTDTQYF. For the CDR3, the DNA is TGTGCCAGCTCAAGGGGACTGCGGACAGATACGCAGTATTTT.

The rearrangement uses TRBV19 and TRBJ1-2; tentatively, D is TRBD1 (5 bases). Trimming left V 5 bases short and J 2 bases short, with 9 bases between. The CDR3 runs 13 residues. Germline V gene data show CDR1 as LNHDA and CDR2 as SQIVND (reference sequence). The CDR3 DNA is TGTGCCAGTAGTCGGGGGGGAAACTATGGCTACACCTTC. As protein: CASSRGGNYGYTF.

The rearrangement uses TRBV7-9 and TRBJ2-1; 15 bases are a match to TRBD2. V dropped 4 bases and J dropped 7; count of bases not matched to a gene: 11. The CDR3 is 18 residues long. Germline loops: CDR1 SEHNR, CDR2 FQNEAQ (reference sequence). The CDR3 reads CASSSGLAGGYVINEQFF. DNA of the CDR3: TGTGCCAGCAGCTCAGGACTAGCGGGGGGGTACGTGATAAATGAGCAGTTCTTC.

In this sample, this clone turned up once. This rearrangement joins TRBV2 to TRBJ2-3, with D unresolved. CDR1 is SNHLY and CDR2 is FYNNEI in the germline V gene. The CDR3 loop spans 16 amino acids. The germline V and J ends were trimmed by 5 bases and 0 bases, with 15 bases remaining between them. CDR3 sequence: CASSPQTLTSTDTQYF. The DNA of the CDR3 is TGTGCCAGCAGTCCACAGACCCTGACCAGCACAGATACGCAGTATTTT.

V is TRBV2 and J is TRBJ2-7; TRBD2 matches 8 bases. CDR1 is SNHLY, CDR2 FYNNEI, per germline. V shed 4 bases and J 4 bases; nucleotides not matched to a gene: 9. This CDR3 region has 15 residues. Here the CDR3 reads CASSAQAGAGYEQYF. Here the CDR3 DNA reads TGTGCCAGCAGTGCCCAAGCGGGGGCTGGATACGAGCAGTACTTC.

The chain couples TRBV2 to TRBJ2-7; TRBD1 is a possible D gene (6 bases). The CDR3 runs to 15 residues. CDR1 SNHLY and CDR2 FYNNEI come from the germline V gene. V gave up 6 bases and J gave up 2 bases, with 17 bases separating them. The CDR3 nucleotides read TGTGCCAGCAGCATAGAAACAGGGAACCCCTACGAGCAGTACTTC. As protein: CASSIETGNPYEQYF.

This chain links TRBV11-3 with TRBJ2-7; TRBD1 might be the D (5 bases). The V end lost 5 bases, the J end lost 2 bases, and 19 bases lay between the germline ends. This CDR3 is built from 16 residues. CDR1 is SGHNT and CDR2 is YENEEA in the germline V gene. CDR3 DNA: TGTGCCAGCAGCCCAGACGGGCAGGGAAGGGCCTACGAGCAGTACTTC. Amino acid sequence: CASSPDGQGRAYEQYF.

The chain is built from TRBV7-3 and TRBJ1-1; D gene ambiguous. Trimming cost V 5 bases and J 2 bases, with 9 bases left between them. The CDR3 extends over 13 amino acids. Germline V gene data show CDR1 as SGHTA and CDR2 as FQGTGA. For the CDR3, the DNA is TGTGCCAGCAGCGAACAGCCCAACACTGAAGCTTTCTTT. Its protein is CASSEQPNTEAFF.

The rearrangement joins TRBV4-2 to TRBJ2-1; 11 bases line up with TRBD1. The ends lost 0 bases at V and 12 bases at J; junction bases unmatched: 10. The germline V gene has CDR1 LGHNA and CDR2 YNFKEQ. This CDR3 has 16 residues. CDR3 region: CASSQDTGQGGRLQFF. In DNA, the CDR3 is TGTGCCAGCAGCCAAGATACGGGACAGGGGGGTAGGTTGCAGTTCTTC.

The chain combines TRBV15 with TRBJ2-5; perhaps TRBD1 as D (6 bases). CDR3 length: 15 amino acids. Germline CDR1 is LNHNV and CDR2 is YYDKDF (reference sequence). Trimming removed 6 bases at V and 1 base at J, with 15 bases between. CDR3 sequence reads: CATSATGTLQETQYF. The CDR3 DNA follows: TGTGCCACCAGTGCGACCGGGACACTCCAAGAGACCCAGTACTTC.

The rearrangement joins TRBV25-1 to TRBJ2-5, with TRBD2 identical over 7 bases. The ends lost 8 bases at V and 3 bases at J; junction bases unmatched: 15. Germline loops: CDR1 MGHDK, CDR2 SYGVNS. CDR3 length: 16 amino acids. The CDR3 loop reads CASAQFITSVEETQYF. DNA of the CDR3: TGTGCCAGCGCCCAGTTTATCACTAGCGTAGAAGAGACCCAGTACTTC.

This CDR3 is CAWTYGQGTSPLHF. CDR3 bases: TGTGCCTGGACCTATGGACAGGGCACTTCACCCCTCCACTTT. V usage is TRBV30 and J usage is TRBJ1-6; 8 bases match TRBD1. This CDR3 contains 14 residues. From germline, CDR1 is GTSNPN and CDR2 SVGIG (reference sequence). J lost 9 bases, V lost 4 bases, and 8 bases had no gene match. Combining the CDR3 with reference TRBV30 and TRBJ1-6 gives the whole variable domain SQTIHQWPATLVQPVGSPLSLECTVEGTSNPNLYWYRQAAGRGLQLLFYSVGIGQISSEVPQNLSASRPQDRQFILSSKKLLLSDSGFYLCAWTYGQGTSPLHFGNGTRLTVT.

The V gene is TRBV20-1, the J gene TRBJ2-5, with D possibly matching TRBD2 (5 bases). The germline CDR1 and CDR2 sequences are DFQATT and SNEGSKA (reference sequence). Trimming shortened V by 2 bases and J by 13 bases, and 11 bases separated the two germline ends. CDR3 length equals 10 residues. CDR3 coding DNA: TGCAGTGCTAGAAGAGGGTTTAGGTACTTC. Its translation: CSARRGFRYF.

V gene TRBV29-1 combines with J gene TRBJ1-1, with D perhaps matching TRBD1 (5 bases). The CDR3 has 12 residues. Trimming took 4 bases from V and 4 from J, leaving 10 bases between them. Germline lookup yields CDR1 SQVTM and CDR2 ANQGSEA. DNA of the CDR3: TGCAGCGTTGGGGGCCGAGGCACTGAAGCTTTCTTT. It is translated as CSVGGRGTEAFF.

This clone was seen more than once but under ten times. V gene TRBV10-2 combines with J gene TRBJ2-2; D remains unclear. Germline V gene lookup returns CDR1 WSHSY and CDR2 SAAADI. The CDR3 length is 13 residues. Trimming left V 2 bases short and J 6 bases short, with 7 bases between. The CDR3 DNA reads TGCGCCAGCAGTGAGACGACTGCCGGGGAGCTGTTTTTT. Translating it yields CASSETTAGELFF.

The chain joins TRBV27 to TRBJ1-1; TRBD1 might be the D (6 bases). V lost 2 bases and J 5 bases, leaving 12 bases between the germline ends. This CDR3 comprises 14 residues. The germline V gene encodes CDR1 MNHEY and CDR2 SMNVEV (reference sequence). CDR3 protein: CASSLGGAGTEAFF. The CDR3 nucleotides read TGTGCCAGCAGTTTAGGGGGGGCAGGTACTGAAGCTTTCTTT.

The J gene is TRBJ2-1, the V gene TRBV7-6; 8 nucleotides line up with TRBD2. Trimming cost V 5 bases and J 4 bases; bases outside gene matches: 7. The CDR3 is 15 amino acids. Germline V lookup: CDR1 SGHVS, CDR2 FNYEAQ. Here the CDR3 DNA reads TGTGCCAGCAGCGAAGCGGCGGGAGGATACAATGAGCAGTTCTTC. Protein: CASSEAAGGYNEQFF.

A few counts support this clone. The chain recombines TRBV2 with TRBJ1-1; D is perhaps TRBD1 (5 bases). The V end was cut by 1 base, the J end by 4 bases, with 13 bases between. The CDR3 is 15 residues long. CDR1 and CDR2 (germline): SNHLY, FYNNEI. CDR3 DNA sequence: TGTGCCAGCAGTGAAGGGGCCCAGGGAGGCACTGAAGCTTTCTTT. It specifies CASSEGAQGGTEAFF.

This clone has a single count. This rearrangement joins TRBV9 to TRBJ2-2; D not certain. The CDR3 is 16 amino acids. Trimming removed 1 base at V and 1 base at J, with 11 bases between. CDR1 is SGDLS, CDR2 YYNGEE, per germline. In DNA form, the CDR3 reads TGTGCCAGCAGCGTATCCCCCCGGTTGAACACCGGGGAGCTGTTTTTT. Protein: CASSVSPRLNTGELFF.

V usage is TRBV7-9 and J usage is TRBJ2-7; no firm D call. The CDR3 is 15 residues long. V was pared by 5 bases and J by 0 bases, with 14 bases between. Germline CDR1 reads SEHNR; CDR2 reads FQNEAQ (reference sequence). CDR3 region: CASSPMELGSYEQYF. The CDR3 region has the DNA TGTGCCAGCAGCCCAATGGAGTTGGGCTCCTACGAGCAGTACTTC.

CDR3 in DNA: TGTGCCAGCAGTGAAGGACAGGGAACGCCGACGGGTGGAAACACCATATATTTT. Amino acid sequence: CASSEGQGTPTGGNTIYF. The chain combines TRBV2 with TRBJ1-3; 7 bases match TRBD1. The germline V gene has CDR1 SNHLY and CDR2 FYNNEI. The length of the CDR3 is 18 residues. Trimming removed 1 base from V and 3 bases from J; junction bases left unmatched: 12.

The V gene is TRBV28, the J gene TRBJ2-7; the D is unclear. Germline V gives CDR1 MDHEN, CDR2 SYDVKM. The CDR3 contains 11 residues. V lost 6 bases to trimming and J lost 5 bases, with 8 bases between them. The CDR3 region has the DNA TGTGCCAGCAGCTCCCCCCACGAGCAGTACTTC. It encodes CASSSPHEQYF. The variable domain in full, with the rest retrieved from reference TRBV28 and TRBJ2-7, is DVKVTQSSRYLVKRTGEKVFLECVQDMDHENMFWYRQDPGLGLRLIYFSYDVKMKEKGDIPEGYSVSREKKERFSLILESASTNQTSMYLCASSSPHEQYFGPGTRLTVT.